The 14 T cell receptor beta chains below were found in one sample sequenced in a study of T-cell reconstitution after alpha-beta-depleted transplantation in children. Preparation of the TCRbeta library was carried out with unique molecular identifiers. TCRdb independently ran MiXCR on the PCR reads; one entry per CDR3 protein. The sample includes 350,000 to 500,000 distinct CDR3 sequences, roughly two fifths seen only once; the top ten take approximately 30%. This sample comprised PBMCs, obtained before TCRalphabeta/CD19-depleted stem cell transplant. Source of these receptors: a girl aged 2 to 9 with aplastic anemia, due to receive a stem cell transplant.

CDR3 in amino acids: CASSSTTSGSYQETQYF. The CDR3 DNA follows: TGCGCCAGCAGCTCGACGACTAGCGGGAGCTACCAAGAGACCCAGTACTTC. The V call is TRBV5-1, the J call TRBJ2-5, with 12 bases that match TRBD2. In germline, CDR1 is SGHRS, CDR2 YFSETQ. The V segment lost 3 bases and the J segment 0 bases; nucleotides outside the gene matches: 6. The CDR3 is made up of 17 amino acids.

Ten or more counts support this clonotype. CDR3 in amino acids: CASSYLAKNYEQYF. As DNA, the CDR3 is TGTGCCAGCAGTTATCTGGCTAAGAACTACGAGCAGTACTTC. The chain carries TRBV6-5 and TRBJ2-7; D unresolved. Germline V lookup: CDR1 MNHEY, CDR2 SVGAGI. This CDR3 is 14 amino acids long. Trimming pared 3 bases from V and 3 bases from J, leaving 12 bases between.

Only one count was recorded for this clonotype. The rearrangement joins TRBV4-1 to TRBJ2-1, with D hard to call. Germline V CDR1 and CDR2: MGHRA, YSYEKL. V lost 5 bases to trimming and J lost 1 base, with 15 bases between them. The CDR3 loop spans 16 amino acids. Here the CDR3 reads CASSNLLVGSYNEQFF. As DNA, the CDR3 is TGCGCCAGCAGCAACCTGTTGGTAGGGTCCTACAATGAGCAGTTCTTC.

This clonotype has just a few counts. This chain connects TRBV4-1 to TRBJ2-7, with D perhaps matching TRBD2 (5 bases). Germline assignment: CDR1 MGHRA and CDR2 YSYEKL. This CDR3 spans 16 amino acids. The V and J ends lost 1 base and 3 bases respectively, with 16 bases between them. CDR3 DNA sequence: TGCGCCAGCAGCCAAGCCGGGGTCGGAAACTACTACGAGCAGTACTTC. It is translated as CASSQAGVGNYYEQYF.

Only a few counts were recorded for this clonotype. The V and J genes are TRBV20-1 and TRBJ1-1, with D uncertain. The CDR3 loop spans 15 amino acids. Trimming took off 0 bases at V and 1 base at J, with 12 bases between the two ends. Germline V lookup: CDR1 DFQATT, CDR2 SNEGSKA (reference sequence). CDR3 sequence: CSARDQKGWNTEAFF. In DNA, the CDR3 is TGCAGTGCTAGAGATCAAAAGGGTTGGAACACTGAAGCTTTCTTT.

The rearrangement links TRBV20-1 to TRBJ2-3; 9 bases are a match to TRBD2. The germline CDR1 and CDR2 sequences are DFQATT and SNEGSKA (reference sequence). Unmatched junction bases numbered 9, after V lost 6 bases and J lost 2 bases. The CDR3 contains 15 residues. CDR3 region: CSAGETSGNTDTQYF. CDR3 bases: TGCAGTGCGGGGGAGACTAGCGGCAACACAGATACGCAGTATTTT.

This clonotype was observed at least ten times. The chain is built from TRBV5-1 and TRBJ1-2, with unresolved D. V lost 0 bases, J lost 4 bases, and 7 bases lay in between. Germline V CDR1 and CDR2: SGHRS, YFSETQ. CDR3 size: 13 residues. CDR3 DNA sequence: TGCGCCAGCAGCTTGGACGGCGTCTATGGCTACACCTTC. Residues: CASSLDGVYGYTF.

This clonotype has just a few counts. The chain carries TRBV25-1 and TRBJ2-1, with a tentative D call TRBD2 (6 bases). V shed 2 bases and J shed 3 bases, with 14 bases lying between them. The germline gives CDR1 MGHDK, CDR2 SYGVNS. CDR3 size: 16 residues. The CDR3 spells CASSESRAGYYNEQFF. Written as DNA, the CDR3 is TGTGCCAGCAGTGAAAGCCGAGCGGGCTACTACAATGAGCAGTTCTTC. Looking up the rest from reference TRBV25-1 and TRBJ2-1 gives the full variable domain: EADIYQTPRYLVIGTGKKITLECSQTMGHDKMYWYQQDPGMELHLIHYSYGVNSTEKGDLSSESTVSRIRTEHFPLTLESARPSHTSQYLCASSESRAGYYNEQFFGPGTRLTVL.

This clonotype was recorded many times. V is TRBV20-1 and J is TRBJ2-1; 13 bases agree with TRBD2. With V trimmed by 3 bases and J by 8 bases, 4 bases remained unmatched. The CDR3 covers 14 residues. CDR1 is DFQATT, CDR2 SNEGSKA, per germline (reference sequence). CDR3 residues: CSASRTSGSYEQFF. Here the CDR3 DNA reads TGCAGTGCTAGCCGGACTAGCGGGAGTTATGAGCAGTTCTTC.

This clonotype was observed a few times. The rearrangement uses TRBV15 and TRBJ2-1, with 14 bases lining up with TRBD2. Germline V gene sequence: CDR1 LNHNV, CDR2 YYDKDF (reference sequence). This CDR3 is 16 amino acids long. Germline trimming cut 0 bases from V and 9 bases from J; bases unmatched to any gene: 4. CDR3 bases: TGTGCCACCAGCAGAGAGGGGACTAGCGGGAGTAGTGAGCAGTTCTTC. It specifies CATSREGTSGSSEQFF.

The chain employs TRBV25-1 and TRBJ2-7, with 9 bases identical to TRBD1. Germline CDR1 reads MGHDK; CDR2 reads SYGVNS. Trimming took 3 bases from V and 3 from J; bases not matched to a gene: 6. This CDR3 region has 15 residues. This CDR3 is CASSDNGQGIYEQYF. The CDR3 DNA is TGTGCCAGCAGTGATAACGGACAGGGGATCTACGAGCAGTACTTC.

This clonotype has more than one count but fewer than ten. The rearrangement links TRBV5-1 to TRBJ2-7; 9 bases fit TRBD2. The germline V gene has CDR1 SGHRS and CDR2 YFSETQ. The CDR3 spans 13 residues. Losses at the gene ends were 5 bases for V and 7 bases for J; bases not matched to a gene: 7. CDR3 region: CASSRGGADEQYF. CDR3 sequence (DNA): TGCGCCAGCAGTCGCGGGGGGGCTGATGAGCAGTACTTC.

The J gene is TRBJ2-2, the V gene TRBV12-3 or TRBV12-4, with 8 bases fitting TRBD2. This CDR3 is built from 15 residues. Trimming cost V 4 bases and J 4 bases; bases outside gene matches: 5. The CDR3 coding sequence is TGTGCCAGCAGTTCGGGACTAGGCCTCACCGGGGAGCTGTTTTTT. The encoded protein is CASSSGLGLTGELFF.

As regards this clonotype: As the CDR3 is not closed by the conserved phenylalanine or tryptophan, this likely results from a read error. The chain uses TRBV12-3 or TRBV12-4 and TRBJ2-7; a possible D gene is TRBD1 (5 bases). The CDR3 covers 13 residues. The CDR3 DNA sequence: TGTGCCAGCAGCCAGGACAACTCCTTCGAGCAGTACTCC. Its protein product is CASSQDNSFEQYS.